This T cell receptor (beta chain) was found in a study of cytomegalovirus exposure and HLA in healthy donors. General study results and limits: There was a cluster of highly shared sequence variants that was likely a sequencing artifact.

Details on this clone: What it binds is unknown.

This CDR3 has 12 amino acids. Germline assignment: CDR1 SGHAT and CDR2 FQNNGV. V was trimmed by 3 bases and J by 4 bases, leaving 3 bases between them. With 60 Vbeta and 13 Jbeta primers, the PCR was carried out. The assay was immunoSEQ multiplex PCR, and TCRdb's table has in-frame clones only and misses some. The sample includes around 130,000 clones, about 73% of them seen just once. J is TRBJ1-4 and V is TRBV11-2; D gene uncertain. Sequenced input: PBMCs. The sequence was obtained from a human donor in good health. CDR3 coding DNA: TGTGCCAGCAGCTTCTTTAATGAAAAACTGTTTTTT. Its translation: CASSFFNEKLFF.